The rows below give T cell receptor beta chains drawn from one sample of a study of blood T cell repertoires in COVID-19. TCRdb keeps only in-frame clones here, not all; method: immunoSEQ multiplex PCR. This table has around 230,000 clones, 83% appearing once. What was sequenced was peripheral blood. Receptors were obtained from a woman in her 40s with active or convalescent COVID-19. Both conserved end residues are part of each CDR3. A D gene is named only where the DNA matches it firmly. A row's size may be missing; if present it is once, few, many or a size class.

d_call j_call clone_size v_call cdr3_nt cdr3_aa
NA TRBJ2-5 NA TRBV4-1 TGCGCCAGCAGCCAAGGGACTGTAGGGGGGGCGATAGTCGAGACCCAGTACTTC CASSQGTVGGAIVETQYF
NA TRBJ2-3 NA TRBV27 TGTGCCAGCAGTTTAGAGTGGGCAGGTGAAGATACGCAGTATTTT CASSLEWAGEDTQYF
TRBD1 TRBJ1-3 NA TRBV9 TGTGCCAGCAGCGTAGGGACAGGGGGCGAAAACACCATATATTTT CASSVGTGGENTIYF
TRBD1 TRBJ1-5 NA TRBV19 TGTGCCAGTAAACAACAGGGGGCTTATCAGCCCCAGCATTTT CASKQQGAYQPQHF
TRBD1 TRBJ2-5 NA TRBV5-1 TGCGCCAGCAGCCTAAACAGGGGGCTTAGCCAAGAGACCCAGTACTTC CASSLNRGLSQETQYF
TRBD1 TRBJ1-1 NA TRBV24-1 TGTGCCACCAGTGGGGAGGACAGGGCGGCTTTCTTT CATSGEDRAAFF
NA TRBJ2-5 NA TRBV28 TGTGCCAGCAGTGAGTACTCTGGGGGCAAGCAGACCCAGTACTTC CASSEYSGGKQTQYF
NA TRBJ2-7 NA TRBV11-2 TGTGCCAGCAGCGTCGTTAGCGGATCCTACGAGCAGTACTTC CASSVVSGSYEQYF
TRBD2 TRBJ2-1 once TRBV14 TGTGCCAGCAGCCAAGATTTACTAGCGGGAGGGAAGCAGTTCTTC CASSQDLLAGGKQFF
NA TRBJ2-1 NA TRBV6-5 TGTGCCAGCAGGTTCCCCCCAAGCTATGAGCAGTTCTTC CASRFPPSYEQFF
NA TRBJ2-2 few TRBV2 TGTGCCAGCAGTGAAACTAACACCGGGGAGCTGTTTTTT CASSETNTGELFF
NA TRBJ1-5 NA TRBV6-5 TGTGCCAGCAGTTACAGGCAGACAGTTAATCAGCCCCAGCATTTT CASSYRQTVNQPQHF
TRBD2 TRBJ2-7 NA TRBV2 TGTGCCAGCAGCAGACTAGCGGGGGGGCCTGTCAACGAGCAGTACTTC CASSRLAGGPVNEQYF
TRBD2 TRBJ2-7 NA TRBV4-2 TGTGCCAGCAGCCAAGGACTAGCGGGGGCCTACGAGCAGTACTTC CASSQGLAGAYEQYF
TRBD2 TRBJ2-3 NA TRBV9 TGTGCCAGCAGCGTCTCCCCGGGCGGGGGAGCAGATACGCAGTATTTT CASSVSPGGGADTQYF
NA TRBJ2-7 NA TRBV30 TGTGCCTGGGAACCGGGACTTCAGGCCGAGCAGTACTTC CAWEPGLQAEQYF
TRBD1 TRBJ1-2 NA TRBV11-3 TGTGCCAGCAGCCGCCGGGGACAGGGGTATTATGGCTACACCTTC CASSRRGQGYYGYTF
TRBD2 TRBJ2-3 once TRBV24-1 TGTGCCACCAGTGGGGGGGAGGGTAGCGGGGCCTCAGATACGCAGTATTTT CATSGGEGSGASDTQYF
TRBD1 TRBJ1-1 NA TRBV10-3 TGTGCCATCTCTCCAGGCCAGGGGGCAGACTTGAACACTGAAGCTTTCTTT CAISPGQGADLNTEAFF
NA TRBJ1-1 NA TRBV3-1/TRBV3-2 TGTGCCAGCAGCCAAGGCACTCAGGGTAACACTGAAGCTTTCTTT CASSQGTQGNTEAFF
NA TRBJ2-3 NA TRBV12-2 TGTGCAAGTCGCTCCCCCGAGGCAGGGGGCGGGTCCGCAGATACGCAGTATTTT CASRSPEAGGGSADTQYF
TRBD1 TRBJ2-3 once TRBV25-1 TGTGCCAGCGGGGAGACAGGGGCCACAGATACGCAGTATTTT CASGETGATDTQYF
TRBD2 TRBJ2-7 once TRBV11-2 TGTGCCAGCAGCCGGAATCCTAGCGGCTCCTACGAGCAGTACTTC CASSRNPSGSYEQYF
NA TRBJ1-1 few TRBV28 TGTGCCAGCAGTTTATTTCCATTAGGCAGGGGCCCTATGAACACTGAAGCTTTCTTT CASSLFPLGRGPMNTEAFF
NA TRBJ1-1 NA TRBV18 TGTGCCAGCTCCGCCACAGGGAACACTGAAGCTTTCTTT CASSATGNTEAFF
NA TRBJ2-1 once TRBV7-9 TGTGCCAGCAGGCATCAAAGCGAACATTACAATGAGCAGTTCTTC CASRHQSEHYNEQFF
NA TRBJ1-1 NA TRBV4-3 TGCGCCAGCAGCCAAGATCCCATTTCCACTGAAGCTTTCTTT CASSQDPISTEAFF
NA TRBJ2-1 once TRBV7-7 TGTGCTAGCAGCGCATCGGGGGTTCGGAATGAGCAGTTCTTC CASSASGVRNEQFF
NA TRBJ2-5 NA TRBV7-2 TGTGCCAGCAGCTCGTACGGACAGATAAAAGAGACCCAGTACTTC CASSSYGQIKETQYF
NA TRBJ1-5 NA TRBV5-6 TGTGCCAGCGGCCTGAGACACGGCAATCAGCCCCAGCATTTT CASGLRHGNQPQHF
TRBD1 TRBJ1-1 NA TRBV19 TGTGCCAGTAGTAGGACAGGGCTGGGCGACACTGAAGCTTTCTTT CASSRTGLGDTEAFF
NA TRBJ1-3 NA TRBV6-5 TGTGCCAGCCGGGTTGCAATCTCTGGAAACACCATATATTTT CASRVAISGNTIYF
NA TRBJ1-1 NA TRBV5-1 TGCGCCAGCAGCTGGGCACGTACAGAGAACACTGAAGCTTTCTTT CASSWARTENTEAFF
NA TRBJ1-4 NA TRBV5-6 TGTGCCAGCAGCGTAGACAACAGGGACGAAAAACTGTTTTTT CASSVDNRDEKLFF
NA TRBJ1-2 NA TRBV7-9 TGTGCCAGCAGGCTTGCTGGGGCCCTAGGCTACACCTTC CASRLAGALGYTF
TRBD1 TRBJ1-1 NA TRBV5-1 TGCGCCAGCAGCCCGGGGACAGCGAACACTGAAGCTTTCTTT CASSPGTANTEAFF
TRBD1 TRBJ1-5 NA TRBV10-3 TGTGCCATCAGTGATGGACAGGGGACCTATAGCAATCAGCCCCAGCATTTT CAISDGQGTYSNQPQHF
NA TRBJ1-2 NA TRBV5-6 TGTGCCAGCAGCTCGGCACAGGCTAACTATGGCTACACCTTC CASSSAQANYGYTF
NA TRBJ1-1 NA TRBV6-5 TGTGCCAGCAGTTTCGTACAGGACACTGAAGCTTTCTTT CASSFVQDTEAFF
NA TRBJ1-2 few TRBV9 TGTGCCAGCAGCCCCCCGGCGGATAACTATGGCTACACCTTC CASSPPADNYGYTF
TRBD1 TRBJ1-2 once TRBV6-1 TGTGCCAGCAGTGAAGCGCTGGCAGGGGGCGGGGCCTTC CASSEALAGGGAF
TRBD2 TRBJ2-3 NA TRBV3-1/TRBV3-2 TGTGCCAGCAGCCAAGATCCAGCGGGGATGAATACGCAGTATTTT CASSQDPAGMNTQYF
TRBD1 TRBJ2-7 NA TRBV30 TGTGCCTGGAGTACCCCAGGGGGCAGCTCCTACGAGCAGTACTTC CAWSTPGGSSYEQYF
TRBD1 TRBJ1-1 NA TRBV18 TGTGCCAGCTCACGGGGACAGGGGACCACTGAAGCTTTCTTT CASSRGQGTTEAFF
TRBD1 TRBJ1-2 NA TRBV30 TGTGCCTGGAGTGTACCGTGGACAGGGGGCAGCTATGGCTACACCTTC CAWSVPWTGGSYGYTF
TRBD1 TRBJ2-7 NA TRBV10-3 TGTGCCATCAGTACCCCACCCTCCCGGGACAGGCACTACGAGCAGTACTTC CAISTPPSRDRHYEQYF